This T cell receptor (beta chain) was identified during a study of quantifying T cell responses using KT2 cells. Overall study: cDNA was made from DNase-treated RNA using alpha and beta constant primers.

V dropped 3 bases and J dropped 6; count of bases not matched to a gene: 6. The V gene's germline CDR1 is SNHLY and CDR2 FYNNEI. There are 16 residues in the CDR3. The sample is PBMC spiked with counted cells of clone KT2. KT2 cells were mixed with fixed PBMC numbers at varying ratios. This clonotype appeared many times. A single-stranded UMI oligo with SP2 sequence was ligated to cDNA 3' ends. First-round PCR used roughly 4 cycles and beta primers RC1.1 and RC1.2 covering TRBC1 and TRBC2. TCRdb re-called the UMI-ligation and nested PCR reads through MiXCR, storing one row per CDR3 protein. The table shows tens of thousands of distinct CDR3 sequences, with roughly 12% occurring only once.

The source material was PBMCs spiked with cells of the T cell clone KT2. The receptor was derived from a human donor. This chain links TRBV2 with TRBJ2-2; 11 bases line up with TRBD2. CDR3 DNA: TGTGCCAGCAGTGAGACTAGCGGGAACCCTCCCGGGGAGCTGTTTTTT. Residues: CASSETSGNPPGELFF.